This TCR beta chain was sequenced for a study of blood T cell repertoires in COVID-19. Produced via immunoSEQ multiplex PCR; TCRdb's table is partial and in-frame only. The profile shows around 140,000 clones, about 90% of them singletons. Clinical history as reported by participants underpinned cohort assignment. Donors of Cohort 3 who recovered were those that had two negative PCRs, clearance, or symptom resolution. From germline, CDR1 is SGHRS and CDR2 YFSETQ. V shed 0 bases and J shed 0 bases, with 10 bases lying between them. The CDR3 is made up of 16 amino acids. This sequence joins TRBV5-1 and TRBJ1-3; D is perhaps TRBD1 (6 bases). This receptor was obtained from a man in his sixties who had recovered from COVID-19. The specimen was PBMCs or T cells enriched from blood (not recorded which). CDR3 DNA sequence: TGCGCCAGCAGCTTGGATGGGGGCCCCTCTGGAAACACCATATATTTT. This encodes CASSLDGGPSGNTIYF.